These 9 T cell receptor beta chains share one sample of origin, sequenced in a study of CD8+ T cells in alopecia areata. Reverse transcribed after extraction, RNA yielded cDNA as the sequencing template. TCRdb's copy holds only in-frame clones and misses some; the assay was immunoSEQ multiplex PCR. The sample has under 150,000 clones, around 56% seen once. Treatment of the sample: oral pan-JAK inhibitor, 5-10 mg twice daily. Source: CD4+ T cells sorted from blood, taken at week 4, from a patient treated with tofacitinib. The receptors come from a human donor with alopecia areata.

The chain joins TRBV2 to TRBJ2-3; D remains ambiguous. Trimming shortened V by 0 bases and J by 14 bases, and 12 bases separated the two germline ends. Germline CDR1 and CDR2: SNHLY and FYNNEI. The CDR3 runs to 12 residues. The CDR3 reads CASSEALISGYF. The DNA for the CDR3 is TGTGCCAGCAGTGAAGCGTTGATTTCTGGGTATTTT.

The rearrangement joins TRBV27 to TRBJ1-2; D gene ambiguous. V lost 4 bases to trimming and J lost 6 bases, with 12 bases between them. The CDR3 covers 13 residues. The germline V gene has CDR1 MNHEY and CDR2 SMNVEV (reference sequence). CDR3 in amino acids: CASSSRSRDGYTF. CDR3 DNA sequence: TGTGCCAGCAGTTCCAGGTCTCGGGATGGCTACACCTTC.

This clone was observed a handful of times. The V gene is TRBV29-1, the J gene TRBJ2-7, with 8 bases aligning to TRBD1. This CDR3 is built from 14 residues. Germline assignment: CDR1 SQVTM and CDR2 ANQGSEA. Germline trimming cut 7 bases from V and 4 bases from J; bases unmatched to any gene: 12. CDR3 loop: CSGLTGTGQYEQYF. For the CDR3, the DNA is TGCAGCGGGCTAACCGGGACAGGACAATACGAGCAGTACTTC.

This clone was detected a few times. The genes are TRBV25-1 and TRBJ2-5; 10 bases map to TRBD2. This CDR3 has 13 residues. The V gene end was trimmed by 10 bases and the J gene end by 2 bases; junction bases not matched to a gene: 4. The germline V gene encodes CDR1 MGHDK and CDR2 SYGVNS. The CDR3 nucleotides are TGTGCCACCGGTAGCGGGGGGCAAGAGACCCAGTACTTC. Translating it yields CATGSGGQETQYF.

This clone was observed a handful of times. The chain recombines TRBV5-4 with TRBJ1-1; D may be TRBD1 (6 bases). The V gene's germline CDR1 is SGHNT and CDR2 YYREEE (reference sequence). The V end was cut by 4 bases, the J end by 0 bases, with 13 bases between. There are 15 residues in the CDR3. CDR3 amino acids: CASSHDRFMNTEAFF. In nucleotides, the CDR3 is TGTGCCAGCAGCCATGACAGGTTCATGAACACTGAAGCTTTCTTT.

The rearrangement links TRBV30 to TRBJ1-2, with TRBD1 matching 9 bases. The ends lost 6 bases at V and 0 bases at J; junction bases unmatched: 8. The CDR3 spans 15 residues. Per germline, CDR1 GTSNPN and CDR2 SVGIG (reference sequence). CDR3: CACPEGQGANYGYTF. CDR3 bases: TGTGCCTGCCCCGAGGGACAGGGAGCTAACTATGGCTACACCTTC.

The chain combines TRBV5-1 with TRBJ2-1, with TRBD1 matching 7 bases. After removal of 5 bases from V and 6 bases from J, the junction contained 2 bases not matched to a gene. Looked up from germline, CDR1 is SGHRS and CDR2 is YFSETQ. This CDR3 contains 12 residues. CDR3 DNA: TGCGCCAGCAGTAGGGACAGCAATGAGCAGTTCTTC. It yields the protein CASSRDSNEQFF.

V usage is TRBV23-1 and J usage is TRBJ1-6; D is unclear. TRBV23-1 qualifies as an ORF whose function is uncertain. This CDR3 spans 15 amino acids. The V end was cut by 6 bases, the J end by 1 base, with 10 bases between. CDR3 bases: TGCGCCAGCAGCCTTTGGGAGTCCTATAATTCACCCCTCCACTTT. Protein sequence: CASSLWESYNSPLHF.

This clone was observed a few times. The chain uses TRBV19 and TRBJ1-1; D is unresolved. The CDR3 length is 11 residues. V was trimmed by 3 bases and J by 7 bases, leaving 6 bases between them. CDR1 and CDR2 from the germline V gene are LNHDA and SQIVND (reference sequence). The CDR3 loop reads CASSMAVEAFF. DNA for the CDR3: TGTGCCAGTAGTATGGCGGTTGAAGCTTTCTTT. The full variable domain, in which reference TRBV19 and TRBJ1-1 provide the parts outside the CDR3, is DGGITQSPKYLFRKEGQNVTLSCEQNLNHDAMYWYRQDPGQGLRLIYYSQIVNDFQKGDIAEGYSVSREKKESFPLTVTSAQKNPTAFYLCASSMAVEAFFGQGTRLTVV.